The 26 T cell receptor beta chains presented below share a single source sample, sequenced in a study of technical replicates of blood from a handful of donors. Sequenced by immunoSEQ multiplex PCR; TCRdb stores in-frame clones only, minus some. The repertoire holds about 14,000 clones, with roughly 94% as singletons. The sample consisted of PBMCs. The receptors shown here come from a human donor in good health.

This clone was seen just once. The chain uses TRBV11-3 and TRBJ2-1, with 10 nucleotides matching TRBD2. Trimming removed 6 bases from V and 3 bases from J; junction bases left unmatched: 11. CDR3 length: 17 residues. Germline values: CDR1 SGHNT, CDR2 YENEEA. CDR3 amino acids: CASSQEGLAGVYNEQFF. The CDR3 DNA reads TGTGCCAGCAGTCAAGAGGGGCTAGCGGGAGTCTACAATGAGCAGTTCTTC. The full variable domain, rest sourced from reference TRBV11-3 and TRBJ2-1, is EAGVVQSPRYKIIEKKQPVAFWCNPISGHNTLYWYLQNLGQGPELLIRYENEEAVDDSQLPKDRFSAERLKGVDSTLKIQPAELGDSAVYLCASSQEGLAGVYNEQFFGPGTRLTVL.

The chain combines TRBV7-9 with TRBJ2-7; 13 nucleotides agree with TRBD2. Germline V gives CDR1 SEHNR, CDR2 FQNEAQ (reference sequence). This CDR3 region has 15 residues. V shed 6 bases, J shed 7 bases, and the junction held 9 bases outside the gene matches. The DNA for the CDR3 is TGTGCCAGCAGTTCAGGACTAGCGGGAGTTGAAGAGCAGTACTTC. Its translation: CASSSGLAGVEEQYF.

The rearrangement links TRBV30 to TRBJ1-2; the D gene is possibly TRBD1 (5 bases). V lost 4 bases and J 4 bases, leaving 19 bases between the germline ends. This CDR3 region has 15 residues. Germline assignment: CDR1 GTSNPN and CDR2 SVGIG (reference sequence). CDR3 nucleotide sequence: TGTGCCTGGACCGGCGGTGGGGGAGGTGGCTATGGCTACACCTTC. Translating gives CAWTGGGGGGYGYTF.

A single count supports this clone. The CDR3 loop reads CASRAAAHSPLHF. The DNA for the CDR3 is TGTGCCAGCAGGGCGGCCGCTCATTCACCCCTCCACTTT. V is TRBV27 and J is TRBJ1-6; D not resolved. This CDR3 contains 13 residues. CDR1 is MNHEY and CDR2 is SMNVEV in the germline V gene (reference sequence). V lost 6 bases and J lost 8, with 11 bases in between.

J is TRBJ2-7 and V is TRBV28, with a possible D match to TRBD1 (6 bases). This CDR3 has 16 amino acids. CDR1 is MDHEN and CDR2 is SYDVKM in the germline V gene. V was cut by 4 bases and J by 3 bases, with 19 bases left in between. The CDR3 DNA sequence: TGTGCCAGCAGTTCCTCAGGGGCTCTTATGGGCTACGAGCAGTACTTC. The encoded protein is CASSSSGALMGYEQYF.

The CDR3 DNA reads TGTGCCACAAGAAGACAGGGTTCGAACACCGGGGAGCTGTTTTTT. Residues: CATRRQGSNTGELFF. The rearrangement joins TRBV28 to TRBJ2-2; 7 nucleotides line up with TRBD1. CDR3 length: 15 amino acids. V lost 10 bases to trimming and J lost 0 bases; unmatched junction nucleotides: 8. Germline V gene data show CDR1 as MDHEN and CDR2 as SYDVKM.

The genes are TRBV4-1 and TRBJ2-7, with TRBD1 matching over 8 bases. The V gene end was trimmed by 8 bases and the J gene end by 7 bases; junction bases not matched to a gene: 19. The CDR3 length is 16 residues. The germline gives CDR1 MGHRA, CDR2 YSYEKL. The CDR3 here is CASCPDQDRALGEQYF. The CDR3 bases are TGCGCCAGCTGCCCTGACCAGGACAGGGCTTTGGGGGAGCAGTACTTC.

This rearrangement joins TRBV21-1 to TRBJ2-1; the DNA was not used to check the table's D call, TRBD2. TRBV21-1 corresponds to a pseudogene. The length of the CDR3 is 17 residues. The CDR3 bases are TGTGCCAGCCCCGAGTTAGGCCTAGCGCTTCGCCCACGGGAGCAGTTCTTC. This gives the protein CASPELGLALRPREQFF.

This clone was found once. The chain uses TRBV2 and TRBJ1-1, with 9 positions matching TRBD1. Germline values: CDR1 SNHLY, CDR2 FYNNEI. With V trimmed by 8 bases and J by 3 bases, 10 bases remained unmatched. The CDR3 extends over 15 amino acids. CDR3 in DNA: TGTGCCAGCGGAACGATACAGGGGGCCTACACTGAAGCTTTCTTT. It encodes CASGTIQGAYTEAFF. Complete variable domain (other parts from reference TRBV2 and TRBJ1-1): EPEVTQTPSHQVTQMGQEVILRCVPISNHLYFYWYRQILGQKVEFLVSFYNNEISEKSEIFDDQFSVERPDGSNFTLKIRSTKLEDSAMYFCASGTIQGAYTEAFFGQGTRLTVV.

This clone was recorded once. V is TRBV28 and J is TRBJ2-7; D is ambiguous. CDR3 length equals 14 residues. Germline V gene data show CDR1 as MDHEN and CDR2 as SYDVKM. V was cut by 4 bases and J by 1 base, with 11 bases left in between. The CDR3, as DNA: TGTGCCAGCAGTTCCCCGGAGTTTTCCTACGAGCAGTACTTC. Residues: CASSSPEFSYEQYF.

The chain links TRBV6-1 to TRBJ2-1; 11 nucleotides line up with TRBD1. The CDR3 totals 15 residues. The J segment lost 3 bases and the V segment lost 3 bases, leaving 1 base of the junction unmatched. Germline lookup yields CDR1 MNHNS and CDR2 SASEGT. The CDR3 sequence is CASSEGTGGYNEQFF. The CDR3 region has the DNA TGTGCCAGCAGTGAGGGGACAGGGGGCTACAATGAGCAGTTCTTC.

V is TRBV7-2 and J is TRBJ2-3, with TRBD2 matching over 11 bases. Germline V CDR1 and CDR2: SGHTA, FQGNSA. V lost 2 bases and J lost 11; bases outside the gene matches: 9. This CDR3 spans 15 amino acids. The CDR3 loop is CASSLSGTSGLRQYF. CDR3 in DNA: TGTGCCAGCAGCTTATCGGGGACTAGCGGCTTGAGGCAGTATTTT.

Here the CDR3 DNA reads TGTGCCGCAGGTCGGGGTAACTATGGCTACACCTTC. It is translated as CAAGRGNYGYTF. V is TRBV30 and J is TRBJ1-2; no firm D call. This CDR3 contains 12 residues. V was clipped by 8 bases and J by 1 base, with 11 bases between them. Germline loops: CDR1 GTSNPN, CDR2 SVGIG (reference sequence).

The chain combines TRBV6-1 with TRBJ2-7; TRBD1 might be the D (5 bases). The germline CDR1 and CDR2 sequences are MNHNS and SASEGT. Trimming left V 1 base short and J 0 bases short, with 7 bases between. The length of the CDR3 is 14 residues. CDR3 protein: CASSEVDSSYEQYF. The CDR3 nucleotides read TGTGCCAGCAGTGAAGTCGACAGCTCCTACGAGCAGTACTTC.

Here the CDR3 DNA reads TGCAGCGGGGAGCGGGGCGGGGCGAGCACAGATACGCAGTATTTT. This codes for CSGERGGASTDTQYF. This chain joins TRBV29-1 and TRBJ2-3; 7 nucleotides agree with TRBD2. CDR3 size: 15 residues. The ends lost 7 bases at V and 0 bases at J; junction bases unmatched: 10. From germline, CDR1 is SQVTM and CDR2 ANQGSEA.

The rearrangement uses TRBV7-2 and TRBJ2-1, with TRBD1 matching over 7 bases. Per germline, CDR1 SGHTA and CDR2 FQGNSA. The CDR3 has 13 amino acids. V lost 3 bases and J lost 6; bases outside the gene matches: 2. DNA for the CDR3: TGTGCCAGCAGCTTCGACAGGGCCAATGAGCAGTTCTTC. Its protein is CASSFDRANEQFF.

This clone was picked up one time. The chain carries TRBV7-9 and TRBJ2-2; D perhaps matches TRBD1 (5 bases). The germline V gene encodes CDR1 SEHNR and CDR2 FQNEAQ (reference sequence). There are 12 residues in the CDR3. V was shortened by 9 bases and J by 7 bases, with 12 bases between the two germline ends. The CDR3 spells CARGHEVGELFF. CDR3 sequence (DNA): TGTGCCAGGGGGCATGAGGTCGGGGAGCTGTTTTTT.

The V gene is TRBV7-9, the J gene TRBJ2-7; 8 bases are a match to TRBD1. The germline CDR1 and CDR2 sequences are SEHNR and FQNEAQ (reference sequence). This CDR3 is 18 amino acids long. With 5 bases clipped from V and 4 bases from J, the junction kept 19 bases outside the gene matches. The CDR3 bases are TGTGCCAGCAGCGCCCCGTCATCCCCCCGGACAGGGAGATACGAGCAGTACTTC. Protein product: CASSAPSSPRTGRYEQYF.

The chain recombines TRBV7-9 with TRBJ2-1; 11 positions agree with TRBD2. Germline V gene sequence: CDR1 SEHNR, CDR2 FQNEAQ (reference sequence). The CDR3 length is 16 residues. The trim removed 5 bases at V and 7 bases at J, leaving 10 bases unmatched. The CDR3 DNA follows: TGTGCCAGCAGCCTCCGGCTAGCGGGAGGTGCAAATGAGCAGTTCTTC. Translated: CASSLRLAGGANEQFF.

Written as DNA, the CDR3 is TGTGCCAGCAGTGCGCCGGACAGACCCAGCAATCAGCCCCAGCATTTT. Protein product: CASSAPDRPSNQPQHF. V and J are TRBV2 and TRBJ1-5; D possibly corresponds to TRBD1 (6 bases). Trimming shortened V by 4 bases and J by 1 base, and 14 bases separated the two germline ends. The CDR3 contains 16 residues. Germline V gene sequence: CDR1 SNHLY, CDR2 FYNNEI.

V is TRBV7-3 and J is TRBJ1-1; D is possibly TRBD1 (6 bases). The CDR3 covers 15 residues. Trimming stripped 5 bases from V and 3 bases from J, with 16 bases between. Germline CDR1 and CDR2: SGHTA and FQGTGA. CDR3 nucleotides: TGTGCCAGCAGCCAAGGGGACAAAAGGGACACTGAAGCTTTCTTT. This translates into CASSQGDKRDTEAFF.

The chain couples TRBV27 to TRBJ2-1; TRBD2 matches at 14 bases. V shed 8 bases and J 11 bases; nucleotides not matched to a gene: 11. CDR3 length equals 15 residues. The germline CDR1 and CDR2 sequences are MNHEY and SMNVEV (reference sequence). CDR3 in DNA: TGTGCCAGCCGGTGGGGGACTAGCGGGAGCAGGAAGCAGTTCTTC. Translated, it gives CASRWGTSGSRKQFF.

The chain links TRBV19 to TRBJ1-1; tentative D call: TRBD1 (6 bases). The CDR3 is made up of 14 amino acids. Germline V gene sequence: CDR1 LNHDA, CDR2 SQIVND (reference sequence). V lost 4 bases to trimming and J lost 4 bases, with 13 bases between them. CDR3 coding DNA: TGTGCCAGTAGTAGCCGGGGGGGCCCCACTGAAGCTTTCTTT. Protein sequence: CASSSRGGPTEAFF.

This clone came up once. J is TRBJ2-2 and V is TRBV6-6, with TRBD2 identical over 13 bases. Germline CDR1 MNHNY, CDR2 SVGAGI (reference sequence). With V trimmed by 6 bases and J by 9 bases, 7 bases remained unmatched. The CDR3 is 15 amino acids. In DNA, the CDR3 is TGTGCCAGCAGCTACGGACTAGCGGGAGTGCGGGAGCTGTTTTTT. It is translated as CASSYGLAGVRELFF.

The chain uses TRBV7-9 and TRBJ2-7; tentatively, D is TRBD1 (5 bases). The CDR3 totals 14 residues. Germline V gives CDR1 SEHNR, CDR2 FQNEAQ (reference sequence). The V end lost 1 base, the J end lost 3 bases, and 10 bases lay between the germline ends. This CDR3 reads CASSLGQGGYEQYF. Written as DNA, the CDR3 is TGTGCCAGCAGCTTAGGGCAGGGCGGCTACGAGCAGTACTTC. Full variable domain (remainder filled in from reference TRBV7-9 and TRBJ2-7): DTGVSQNPRHKITKRGQNVTFRCDPISEHNRLYWYRQTLGQGPEFLTYFQNEAQLEKSRLLSDRFSAERPKGSFSTLEIQRTEQGDSAMYLCASSLGQGGYEQYFGPGTRLTVT.

This rearrangement joins TRBV9 to TRBJ2-5, with 7 bases matching TRBD1. The CDR3 is made up of 14 amino acids. Trimming at V came to 0 bases and at J to 9 bases, leaving 8 bases not matched to a gene. Looked up from germline, CDR1 is SGDLS and CDR2 is YYNGEE. CDR3 loop: CASSVDEGARPQYF. CDR3 sequence (DNA): TGTGCCAGCAGCGTAGACGAGGGGGCGCGACCCCAGTACTTC.